This T cell receptor beta chain was profiled in a study of shared clonotypes between healthy human individuals. Genomic DNA per cell subset filled all wells of several immunoSEQ plates. Only in-frame clones appear in the TCRdb table, and some are missing; sequencing was by immunoSEQ multiplex PCR. The sample includes about 1.9 million clones, roughly 95% of them seen just once. J lost 3 bases, V lost 2 bases, and 2 bases had no gene match. The CDR3 covers 14 residues. Germline lookup yields CDR1 SNHLY and CDR2 FYNNEI. This clone was detected only once. CD45RO-negative, CCR7-positively selected cells formed the naive CD8 fraction, excluding terminally differentiated effector memory CD45RA+ cells.

V and J are TRBV2 and TRBJ2-7; 9 bases are shared with TRBD2. Sequencing was carried out using naive CD8+ T cells from PBMCs. This TCR was recovered from a man aged 18 to 30 in good health. Some clones in this sample may be carry-over from other donors' samples. CDR3 sequence: CASSERREGYEQYF. Written as DNA, the CDR3 is TGTGCCAGCAGTGAAAGGCGGGAGGGCTACGAGCAGTACTTC.